This is a list of T cell receptor beta chains from one sample in a study of T cells expressing NK-cell markers. Reanalyzing the 5' RACE reads, TCRdb keeps one entry per CDR3 protein, without DNA. The sample totals 400,000 to 500,000 distinct CDR3 sequences; its top ten clones hold roughly 8%. Material for sequencing was blood T cells: a sorted CD56 or NKG2C T cell subset, CD4+ or CD8+ T cells, or bulk PBMC T cells (not recorded which). The receptor source for this set is a woman between 18 and 70 years old in good health. Both conserved end residues are part of each CDR3.

TRBV29-1	13	TRBJ2-1	CSVGGPSYNEQFF
TRBV29-1	12	TRBJ2-5	CSARQGQETQYF
TRBV29-1	14	TRBJ2-3	CSVAASASTDTQYF
TRBV5-4	15	TRBJ2-1	CASSSPGGYYNEQFF
TRBV10-2	14	TRBJ2-1	CASNSGRSYNEQFF
TRBV5-4	13	TRBJ1-2	CASSTGGAYGYTF
TRBV12-3/TRBV12-4	15	TRBJ1-5	CASSKGQARDQPQHF
TRBV12-3/TRBV12-4	14	TRBJ1-2	CASSPGDRAGGYTF
TRBV11-2	13	TRBJ2-7	CASSRDPSYEQYF
TRBV9	13	TRBJ1-1	CASSVLQNTEAFF
TRBV19	17	TRBJ2-3	CASSHTNLAALADTQYF
TRBV5-1	14	TRBJ2-3	CASSRDSITDTQYF
TRBV7-3	15	TRBJ2-3	CASSLTGGSSDTQYF
TRBV7-9	15	TRBJ2-3	CASSPQGASTDTQYF
TRBV5-1	13	TRBJ1-2	CASSLETQGPLTF
TRBV6-2/TRBV6-3	15	TRBJ2-7	CASSYPGTFSYEQYF
TRBV27	14	TRBJ2-5	CASSGGTTEETQYF
TRBV25-1	16	TRBJ2-3	CASSESRQGPTDTQYF
TRBV7-3	14	TRBJ1-6	CASSQGQGTSPLHF
TRBV20-1	14	TRBJ2-1	CSASRGAAYNEQFF
TRBV7-2	14	TRBJ2-2	CASSLGMDTGELFF
TRBV20-1	14	TRBJ2-1	CSAFSLAGGIEQFF
TRBV14	17	TRBJ2-2	CASSQLPIDVGPGELFF
TRBV24-1	13	TRBJ2-5	CATSALEKETQYF
TRBV3-1	12	TRBJ1-2	CASSQGSDGYTF
TRBV11-2	15	TRBJ2-1	CASSSGPMGGNEQFF
TRBV12-3/TRBV12-4	14	TRBJ2-1	CASSSNRGHNEQFF
TRBV6-2/TRBV6-3	13	TRBJ1-2	CASSYWGYVGYTF
TRBV28	15	TRBJ2-3	CASSLNPGGTDTQYF
TRBV7-2	12	TRBJ2-5	CASSQRQGSQYF
TRBV5-1	17	TRBJ2-5	CASSSTMGLLLKETQYF
TRBV6-2/TRBV6-3	14	TRBJ1-2	CASSPTGGHYGYTF
TRBV12-3/TRBV12-4	18	TRBJ2-7	CASSLALAGPGGSYEQYF
TRBV6-2/TRBV6-3	13	TRBJ1-1	CASSYSIGTEAFF
TRBV7-2	14	TRBJ1-3	CASKRPGSGNTIYF
TRBV12-3/TRBV12-4	12	TRBJ2-2	CASSHSNGELFF
TRBV28	12	TRBJ2-7	CASSLSPYEQNF
TRBV28	14	TRBJ2-5	CASSFFYRQETQYF
TRBV18	15	TRBJ2-1	CASSPPSGLYNEQFF
TRBV7-2	15	TRBJ2-1	CASSPSGILLGEQFF
TRBV7-8	20	TRBJ2-5	CASSLGWTPGGEAIGETQYF
TRBV6-2/TRBV6-3	13	TRBJ1-1	CASRPDRVTEAFF
TRBV29-1	15	TRBJ2-7	CSVGRQSPFSYEQYF
TRBV5-1	15	TRBJ2-3	CASSLPSSLTDTQYF
TRBV11-2	13	TRBJ1-2	CASSLDLVYGYTF
TRBV12-3/TRBV12-4	14	TRBJ2-5	CASSADGAVETQYF